This T cell receptor beta chain was sequenced in a study of cytomegalovirus exposure and HLA in healthy donors. Study-level background: According to later analysis, the same platform produced the roughly 110 validation and several hundred first-cohort repertoires.

Worth noting for this clone: The junction shows a germline mismatch at one end, possibly a read error.

The CDR3 loop spans 14 amino acids. Germline assignment: CDR1 SSHAT and CDR2 FNYEAQ (reference sequence). Only in-frame clones appear in the TCRdb table, and some are missing; sequencing was by immunoSEQ multiplex PCR. The sample consists of 110,000 to 150,000 clones, approximately 94% of them appearing once. The chain is built from TRBV7-7 and TRBJ2-2; a weak D match, TRBD1 (5 bases). This sequence was found in a man in his late teens or twenties in good health and CMV-seropositive. The source material was PBMCs. For the CDR3, the DNA is TGTGCTAGCAGCTCGGACACCTACACCGGGGAGCTGTTTTTT. It yields the protein CASSSDTYTGELFF.